This passage covers 21 T cell receptor beta chains from one sample sequenced in a study of cytomegalovirus exposure and HLA in healthy donors. The PCR had 60 Vbeta and 13 Jbeta primers. Assay: immunoSEQ multiplex PCR; the TCRdb copy retains only in-frame clones and omits some. The profile shows some 180,000 clones, about 88% of them singletons. Sequencing used PBMCs. Every receptor here comes from a man aged 30-40 years in good health and CMV-seropositive.

This clone was found a few times. This chain joins TRBV7-9 and TRBJ2-7; 8 bases fit TRBD2. V shed 4 bases and J 3 bases; nucleotides not matched to a gene: 2. The CDR3 loop spans 13 amino acids. Germline assignment: CDR1 SEHNR and CDR2 FQNEAQ (reference sequence). CDR3 sequence reads: CASSSSGSYEQYV. CDR3 coding DNA: TGTGCCAGCAGCTCCAGCGGGAGCTACGAGCAGTACGTC.

This clone was found a few times. The chain joins TRBV30 to TRBJ2-1; 7 bases fit TRBD2. Germline CDR1 is GTSNPN and CDR2 is SVGIG (reference sequence). This CDR3 is built from 13 residues. The ends lost 3 bases at V and 11 bases at J; junction bases unmatched: 10. CDR3 DNA sequence: TGTGCCTGGAGCCGACTAGCCCAAGACAAGCAGTTCTTC. This encodes CAWSRLAQDKQFF. Combining the CDR3 with reference TRBV30 and TRBJ2-1 gives the whole variable domain SQTIHQWPATLVQPVGSPLSLECTVEGTSNPNLYWYRQAAGRGLQLLFYSVGIGQISSEVPQNLSASRPQDRQFILSSKKLLLSDSGFYLCAWSRLAQDKQFFGPGTRLTVL.

The chain joins TRBV18 to TRBJ1-1, with D tentatively TRBD1 (6 bases). V was shortened by 4 bases and J by 2 bases, with 11 bases between the two germline ends. The CDR3 is made up of 14 amino acids. The germline gives CDR1 KGHSH, CDR2 LQKENI. This chain's CDR3 is CASSRTAENTEAFF. CDR3 nucleotides: TGTGCCAGCTCACGGACAGCCGAAAACACTGAAGCTTTCTTT. The full variable domain, completed using reference TRBV18 and TRBJ1-1, is NAGVMQNPRHLVRRRGQEARLRCSPMKGHSHVYWYRQLPEEGLKFMVYLQKENIIDESGMPKERFSAEFPKEGPSILRIQQVVRGDSAAYFCASSRTAENTEAFFGQGTRLTVV.

The chain combines TRBV11-3 with TRBJ2-7; 9 bases align to TRBD2. Trimming removed 5 bases from V and 2 bases from J; junction bases left unmatched: 4. CDR1 and CDR2 (germline): SGHNT, YENEEA. This CDR3 spans 14 amino acids. The CDR3 spells CASSRGLAPYEQYV. The CDR3, as DNA: TGTGCCAGCAGCCGAGGACTAGCGCCCTACGAGCAGTACGTC.

On this clone itself: This same CDR3 is encoded by further DNA sequences in the sample. The rearrangement joins TRBV11-2 to TRBJ2-5; D remains ambiguous. Looked up from germline, CDR1 is SGHAT and CDR2 is FQNNGV. This CDR3 region has 11 residues. Trimming removed 3 bases from V and 4 bases from J, with 3 bases in between. The CDR3 sequence is CASSFGETQYF. In nucleotides, the CDR3 is TGTGCCAGCAGCTTCGGAGAGACCCAGTACTTC.

V is TRBV5-4 and J is TRBJ2-3; 10 positions match TRBD2. Germline loops: CDR1 SGHNT, CDR2 YYREEE (reference sequence). V shed 2 bases, J shed 2 bases, and the junction held 5 bases outside the gene matches. This CDR3 spans 16 amino acids. The CDR3 region has the DNA TGTGCCAGCAGCTTTCCTAGCGGGAGTGACACAGATACGCAGTATTTT. Translating it yields CASSFPSGSDTDTQYF.

The chain has TRBV23-1 and TRBJ1-5; unclear D gene. TRBV23-1 is an open reading frame, and its role is uncertain. V was cut by 7 bases and J by 6 bases, with 16 bases left in between. The length of the CDR3 is 14 residues. CDR3 coding DNA: TGCGCCAGCACGATTCCCGACATTAGTCAGCCCCAGCATTTT. It encodes CASTIPDISQPQHF.

The V call is TRBV4-2, the J call TRBJ2-3, with TRBD2 identical over 10 bases. J was trimmed by 2 bases and V by 4 bases; bases with no gene match: 3. This CDR3 has 15 amino acids. Germline CDR1 is LGHNA and CDR2 is YNFKEQ. For the CDR3, the DNA is TGTGCCAGCAGCCTAAGCGGGGGGGCCACAGATACGCAGTATTTT. This sequence encodes CASSLSGGATDTQYF.

The chain is built from TRBV7-9 and TRBJ2-3, with a possible D match to TRBD2 (6 bases). The CDR3 covers 16 residues. V was trimmed by 5 bases and J by 0 bases, leaving 15 bases between them. Germline-derived CDR1 and CDR2 are SEHNR and FQNEAQ (reference sequence). The CDR3 bases are TGTGCCAGCAGCCGTGAAGCGGGCTCTAGCACAGATACGCAGTATTTT. It yields the protein CASSREAGSSTDTQYF. Complete variable domain (other parts from reference TRBV7-9 and TRBJ2-3): DTGVSQNPRHKITKRGQNVTFRCDPISEHNRLYWYRQTLGQGPEFLTYFQNEAQLEKSRLLSDRFSAERPKGSFSTLEIQRTEQGDSAMYLCASSREAGSSTDTQYFGPGTRLTVL.

The chain joins TRBV7-9 to TRBJ2-5; perhaps TRBD2 as D (5 bases). In germline, CDR1 is SEHNR, CDR2 FQNEAQ (reference sequence). Trimming cost V 8 bases and J 1 base, with 20 bases left between them. This CDR3 is built from 16 residues. The CDR3 sequence: CASLPPRDELQETQYF. In DNA form, the CDR3 reads TGTGCCAGCCTTCCCCCCCGGGATGAACTCCAAGAGACCCAGTACTTC. Full variable domain (missing parts from reference TRBV7-9 and TRBJ2-5): DTGVSQNPRHKITKRGQNVTFRCDPISEHNRLYWYRQTLGQGPEFLTYFQNEAQLEKSRLLSDRFSAERPKGSFSTLEIQRTEQGDSAMYLCASLPPRDELQETQYFGPGTRLLVL.

The CDR3 DNA is TGTGCCAGCAGTTTACGGTTCGCGAACACCGGGGAGCTGTTTTTT. As protein: CASSLRFANTGELFF. This chain uses TRBV28 with TRBJ2-2; D unclear. Between the trimmed V and J ends, which lost 2 bases and 0 bases, there was a span of 7 bases. Germline lookup yields CDR1 MDHEN and CDR2 SYDVKM. This CDR3 region has 15 residues. Variable domain in full (rest from reference TRBV28 and TRBJ2-2): DVKVTQSSRYLVKRTGEKVFLECVQDMDHENMFWYRQDPGLGLRLIYFSYDVKMKEKGDIPEGYSVSREKKERFSLILESASTNQTSMYLCASSLRFANTGELFFGEGSRLTVL.

The chain employs TRBV21-1 and TRBJ1-2. TRBV21-1 is described as a pseudogene. The CDR3 totals 16 residues. Written as DNA, the CDR3 is TGTGCCAGCCTCCGCGGGTTCTGGGTTTCTAACTATGGCTACACCTTC. Translated, it gives CASLRGFWVSNYGYTF.

This rearrangement joins TRBV4-3 to TRBJ2-1; TRBD2 is a possible D gene (5 bases). V dropped 4 bases and J dropped 11 bases, with 12 bases sitting between them. This CDR3 contains 12 residues. Per germline, CDR1 LGHNA and CDR2 YSLEER. In DNA, the CDR3 is TGCGCCAGCAGCCCACGAGGACTTAAGCAGTTCTTC. It yields the protein CASSPRGLKQFF.

The rearrangement uses TRBV6-5 and TRBJ1-2; 7 nucleotides align to TRBD1. V shed 2 bases, J shed 2 bases, and the junction held 5 bases outside the gene matches. This CDR3 contains 15 residues. Germline CDR1 reads MNHEY; CDR2 reads SVGAGI. CDR3 sequence reads: CASSYGGQPNYGYTF. CDR3 nucleotide sequence: TGTGCCAGCAGTTACGGGGGACAGCCAAACTATGGCTACACCTTC.

The chain joins TRBV2 to TRBJ1-1, with D uncertain. Trimming cost V 9 bases and J 0 bases, with 8 bases left between them. CDR3 length: 12 residues. Germline V CDR1 and CDR2: SNHLY, FYNNEI. DNA of the CDR3: TGTGCCAGTAGCATAATGAACACTGAAGCTTTCTTT. Translated, it gives CASSIMNTEAFF.

A single count supports this clone. This chain joins TRBV9 and TRBJ2-3; 9 bases are shared with TRBD2. The V gene end was trimmed by 4 bases and the J gene end by 0 bases; junction bases not matched to a gene: 6. The V gene's germline CDR1 is SGDLS and CDR2 YYNGEE. The CDR3 has 16 residues. CDR3 DNA: TGTGCCAGCAGCCCCCCCGGGACTAGCAGCACAGATACGCAGTATTTT. It yields the protein CASSPPGTSSTDTQYF.

The rearrangement links TRBV11-3 to TRBJ2-1, with 11 bases that match TRBD2. CDR3 length: 14 amino acids. The J segment lost 8 bases and the V segment lost 5 bases, leaving 5 bases of the junction unmatched. Germline-derived CDR1 and CDR2 are SGHNT and YENEEA. CDR3 DNA sequence: TGTGCCAGCAGCGACGGACTAGCGGGCGATGAGCAGTTCTTC. This encodes CASSDGLAGDEQFF.

V and J are TRBV4-2 and TRBJ1-1; TRBD1 might be the D (5 bases). The CDR3 contains 14 residues. Deletions cut 4 bases from V and 3 bases from J, with 12 bases between. Germline lookup yields CDR1 LGHNA and CDR2 YNFKEQ. The DNA of the CDR3 is TGTGCCAGCAGCCCCCCGCGGGGGGACACTGAAGCTTTCTTT. As protein: CASSPPRGDTEAFF.

This clone was seen only a few times. Written as DNA, the CDR3 is TGTGCCAGCAGCATTCTAGCGGGCGACCTCTCCAATGAGCAGTTCTTC. It codes for CASSILAGDLSNEQFF. The chain has TRBV5-6 and TRBJ2-1; TRBD2 matches at 8 bases. The germline V gene has CDR1 SGHDT and CDR2 YYEEEE. Losses at the gene ends were 4 bases for V and 6 bases for J; bases not matched to a gene: 12. This CDR3 has 16 residues.

The gene calls are TRBV21-1 and TRBJ1-1; TRBD1, the table's D call, was not compared with the DNA. TRBV21-1 is a documented pseudogene. The CDR3 sequence is 11 residues long. The CDR3 is CASSKNRKAFF. CDR3 sequence (DNA): TGTGCCAGCAGCAAGAACAGGAAAGCTTTCTTT.

This chain links TRBV19 with TRBJ2-5; D not resolved. Trimming left V 3 bases short and J 0 bases short, with 8 bases between. The CDR3 is 14 residues long. Germline V CDR1 and CDR2: LNHDA, SQIVND (reference sequence). CDR3 loop: CASSMEPYQETQYF. In DNA, the CDR3 is TGTGCCAGTAGTATGGAGCCGTACCAAGAGACCCAGTACTTC.